These 3 T cell receptor beta chains originate from one sample sequenced in a study of tumor-infiltrating lymphocytes in oesophageal squamous cell carcinoma (dated by TCRdb to 2016 to 2017). The run used an Illumina HiSeq 2000. TCRdb's own reprocessing of the public reads used fastp at Q25 and MiXCR and kept productive beta chains. Identical CDR3 protein sequences are pooled into one entry, listed with their most common genes and DNA. Counted in this sample were more than 9,500 distinct CDR3 sequences; 50% to 60% of them appeared once. The ten largest account for around 50% of the sample. The material sequenced was blood. These receptors all stem from a female donor with esophageal squamous cell carcinoma.

Note on this clonotype: No DNA is shown, since the ends of the CDR3 on it are uncertain; the CDR3 is the one TCRdb lists. This rearrangement joins TRBV7-5 to TRBJ2-3; the table's D call, TRBD1, has no DNA check behind it. TRBV7-5 is assigned pseudogene status. The CDR3 length equals 21 residues, ends included. CDR3 in amino acids: CISVPESPRPLDLKNTDTQYF.

As for this clonotype: A junction boundary mismatches the germline segment, possibly from a read error. The V and J genes are TRBV6-1 and TRBJ1-6; a weak D match, TRBD1 (5 bases). This CDR3 spans 14 amino acids. In germline, CDR1 is MNHNS, CDR2 SASEGT. The chain's CDR3 is CASTQTERDYEQYF. In nucleotides, the CDR3 is TGTGCCAGCACCCAAACGGAGCGGGACTACGAGCAGTACTTT.

This clonotype is medium-sized (0.01 to 0.1%) within its sample. V usage is TRBV27 and J usage is TRBJ2-3, with 12 bases matching TRBD1. The length of the CDR3 is 18 residues. CDR1 MNHEY and CDR2 SMNVEV come from the germline V gene (reference sequence). The junction had 10 bases not matched to a gene; V was cut back by 1 base and J by 5 bases. CDR3 sequence: CASSLFEPGQGAIDTQYF. The CDR3 DNA sequence: TGTGCCAGCAGTTTATTCGAACCGGGACAGGGGGCAATAGATACGCAGTATTTT.